Following are 6 T cell receptor beta chains from one sample sequenced in a study of blood T cells in healthy people across ages. Together with a sample-barcoded 5' primer, a J-beta primer mix was included in a second PCR lasting roughly 6 to 12 cycles. TCRdb recomputed calls from the 5' RACE reads with MiXCR, one row per CDR3 protein. The table shows hundreds of thousands of distinct CDR3 sequences, with 35% to 45% occurring only once. Sequencing was performed on blood. These receptors all stem from an older woman in good health.

This clonotype was observed a handful of times. V usage is TRBV5-1 and J usage is TRBJ1-5; TRBD1 matches 7 bases. The germline V gene encodes CDR1 SGHRS and CDR2 YFSETQ. Trimming removed 3 bases from V and 6 bases from J; junction bases left unmatched: 9. The CDR3 is 15 residues long. CDR3 in DNA: TGCGCCAGCAGCTCTCAGGGGGAGGATTCTCAGCCCCAGCATTTT. Translation gives CASSSQGEDSQPQHF.

A few counts support this clonotype. The chain has TRBV7-2 and TRBJ2-7; D remains unclear. The CDR3 length is 14 residues. V lost 2 bases to trimming and J lost 0 bases, with 8 bases between them. Germline CDR1 SGHTA, CDR2 FQGNSA. The DNA for the CDR3 is TGTGCCAGCAGCTTAAAGGCAGCCTCCTACGAGCAGTACTTC. Protein sequence: CASSLKAASYEQYF.

CDR3 in DNA: TGTGCCAGCATCCCGGGAATAAACGCAAATGAGCAGTACTTC. Translating gives CASIPGINANEQYF. The rearrangement links TRBV28 to TRBJ2-7; D perhaps matches TRBD2 (5 bases). Germline V lookup: CDR1 MDHEN, CDR2 SYDVKM. V was trimmed by 7 bases and J by 7 bases, leaving 20 bases between them. The CDR3 loop spans 14 amino acids.

The chain couples TRBV7-6 to TRBJ2-7; either TRBD1 or TRBD2 may fit D (5 bases each). The CDR3 runs to 12 residues. The V and J ends lost 3 bases and 5 bases respectively, with 8 bases between them. CDR1 is SGHVS and CDR2 is FNYEAQ in the germline V gene. CDR3 sequence: CASSLRDHEQYF. The DNA for the CDR3 is TGTGCCAGCAGCTTGAGGGACCACGAGCAGTACTTC.

This chain's CDR3 is CASREGEPDTQYF. CDR3 sequence (DNA): TGTGCCTCACGGGAGGGGGAGCCAGATACGCAGTATTTT. This chain connects TRBV10-3 to TRBJ2-3, with TRBD2 matching 8 bases. Losses at the gene ends were 11 bases for V and 4 bases for J; bases not matched to a gene: 8. This CDR3 is 13 amino acids long. CDR1 ENHRY and CDR2 SYGVKD come from the germline V gene.

This clonotype was recorded once. The chain carries TRBV5-1 and TRBJ2-6, with 7 bases aligning to TRBD1. Germline V gives CDR1 SGHRS, CDR2 YFSETQ. Losses at the gene ends were 3 bases for V and 0 bases for J; bases not matched to a gene: 6. The CDR3 sequence is 17 residues long. CDR3 in amino acids: CASSSGQPYSGANVLTF. The CDR3 DNA reads as TGCGCCAGCAGCTCGGGACAGCCCTACTCTGGGGCCAACGTCCTGACTTTC.